What follows are 22 T cell receptor beta chains derived from one specimen sequenced in a study of neurological immune-mediated disorders. TCRdb analysed the 5' RACE reads with MiXCR anew, one entry per CDR3 protein. This sample carries about 70,000 distinct CDR3 sequences, under 5.5% of them seen once, and the ten largest clones take 2.2%. Sequenced sample: PBMCs. Every receptor here comes from a woman between 70 and 85 years old with multiple sclerosis.

This clonotype was seen ten or more times. The chain combines TRBV2 with TRBJ1-6, with D tentatively TRBD1 (5 bases). V was pared by 4 bases and J by 7 bases, with 17 bases between. The CDR3 covers 16 residues. CDR1 and CDR2 (germline): SNHLY, FYNNEI. The CDR3 protein is CASSGVGGAGNSPLHF. The CDR3 bases are TGTGCCAGCAGTGGCGTTGGTGGGGCAGGGAATTCACCCCTCCACTTT.

This clonotype was seen a handful of times. The chain combines TRBV3-1 with TRBJ1-1; the match to TRBD1 covers 11 bases. From germline, CDR1 is LGHDT and CDR2 YNNKEL (reference sequence). Losses at the gene ends were 2 bases for V and 2 bases for J; bases not matched to a gene: 10. This CDR3 spans 18 amino acids. As DNA, the CDR3 is TGTGCCAGCAGCCAACGAGGGGGGACAGGGGGTATAAACACTGAAGCTTTCTTT. Encoded protein: CASSQRGGTGGINTEAFF.

This clonotype has at least ten counts. V usage is TRBV7-9 and J usage is TRBJ2-3, with D maybe TRBD2 (5 bases). CDR3 size: 16 residues. Per the germline V gene, CDR1 is SEHNR and CDR2 is FQNEAQ (reference sequence). The germline V and J ends were trimmed by 6 bases and 6 bases, with 22 bases remaining between them. The CDR3 region is CASSSRTRLLTDTQYF. The CDR3 region has the DNA TGTGCCAGCAGTTCTCGAACTAGGCTCTTAACGGATACGCAGTATTTT.

At least ten counts were recorded for this clonotype. The rearrangement uses TRBV11-2 and TRBJ1-2, with a possible D match to TRBD1 (5 bases). CDR1 and CDR2 from the germline V gene are SGHAT and FQNNGV. This CDR3 comprises 11 residues. V lost 5 bases and J 13 bases, leaving 14 bases between the germline ends. CDR3 loop: CASSRGVVGTF. The CDR3 DNA sequence: TGTGCCAGCAGCCGGGGGGTAGTTGGCACCTTC.

This clonotype was observed many times. The chain has TRBV5-1 and TRBJ2-1; 8 positions match TRBD2. Germline lookup yields CDR1 SGHRS and CDR2 YFSETQ. The CDR3 has 15 residues. After removal of 0 bases from V and 5 bases from J, the junction contained 4 bases not matched to a gene. CDR3 protein: CASSLALAGHNEQFF. The CDR3 DNA follows: TGCGCCAGCAGCTTGGCGTTAGCGGGACACAATGAGCAGTTCTTC.

This clonotype was found many times. The V gene is TRBV5-1, the J gene TRBJ1-1; TRBD1 matches at 8 bases. CDR3 length equals 14 residues. V dropped 0 bases and J dropped 3; count of bases not matched to a gene: 1. The V gene's germline CDR1 is SGHRS and CDR2 YFSETQ. In DNA, the CDR3 is TGCGCCAGCAGCTTGGACAGGGGGGACACTGAAGCTTTCTTT. This codes for CASSLDRGDTEAFF.

The chain couples TRBV19 to TRBJ2-1, with D perhaps matching TRBD2 (5 bases). The CDR3 is 14 residues long. V was clipped by 6 bases and J by 0 bases, with 9 bases between them. The V gene's germline CDR1 is LNHDA and CDR2 SQIVND (reference sequence). CDR3 nucleotide sequence: TGTGCCAGTAGGCGGGCCAGCTCCTACAATGAGCAGTTCTTC. It codes for CASRRASSYNEQFF.

This clonotype occurred a few times. The rearrangement joins TRBV7-8 to TRBJ1-2, with 8 bases identical to TRBD1. J was trimmed by 5 bases and V by 2 bases; bases with no gene match: 7. CDR3 size: 15 residues. In germline, CDR1 is SGHVS, CDR2 FQNEAQ. CDR3: CASSLTGTGGYGYTF. The CDR3 nucleotides read TGTGCCAGCAGCTTAACCGGGACAGGAGGATATGGCTACACCTTC.

This clonotype was seen repeatedly, ten times or more. The CDR3 DNA reads TGTGCCAGCAGCCAAGATCCCTTCTGGACTAGCGGGAAGAGTTACGAGCAGTACTTC. It specifies CASSQDPFWTSGKSYEQYF. This chain uses TRBV14 with TRBJ2-7; 12 bases are a match to TRBD2. The germline gives CDR1 SGHDN, CDR2 FVKESK. This CDR3 region has 19 residues. Trimming at V came to 0 bases and at J to 4 bases, leaving 13 bases not matched to a gene.

As regards this clonotype: A much larger clone lies one base from this, so it may be a read error. The chain has TRBV5-8 and TRBJ1-1; no reliable D call. This CDR3 has 13 amino acids. From germline, CDR1 is SGHTS and CDR2 YDEGEE. The germline V and J ends were trimmed by 7 bases and 1 base, with 11 bases remaining between them. CDR3 coding DNA: TGTGCCAGCCCGGGAAAGGGGAACACTGAAGCTTTCTTT. Amino acids: CASPGKGNTEAFF.

This clonotype was seen at least ten times. J is TRBJ1-5 and V is TRBV28; no reliable D call. The V and J ends lost 6 bases and 0 bases respectively, with 15 bases between them. Germline CDR1 reads MDHEN; CDR2 reads SYDVKM. The CDR3 sequence is 16 residues long. The CDR3 sequence is CASRTDGAYSNQPQHF. The CDR3 coding sequence is TGTGCCAGCAGGACCGACGGAGCTTATAGCAATCAGCCCCAGCATTTT.

The sample holds many counts of this clonotype. The V call is TRBV29-1, the J call TRBJ2-3, with 8 bases identical to TRBD2. Germline V lookup: CDR1 SQVTM, CDR2 ANQGSEA. The ends lost 4 bases at V and 5 bases at J; junction bases unmatched: 5. The CDR3 is 13 residues long. The CDR3 nucleotides read TGCAGCGTTGTGGGCGGGAGGAGAGATACGCAGTATTTT. It specifies CSVVGGRRDTQYF.

This clonotype came up many times. This chain uses TRBV5-1 with TRBJ2-1, with TRBD1 matching over 7 bases. J lost 3 bases, V lost 3 bases, and 6 bases had no gene match. The germline V gene has CDR1 SGHRS and CDR2 YFSETQ. CDR3 length: 15 amino acids. The CDR3 loop reads CASSSAGTDYNEQFF. For the CDR3, the DNA is TGCGCCAGCAGCTCGGCCGGGACAGACTACAATGAGCAGTTCTTC. Full variable domain (missing parts from reference TRBV5-1 and TRBJ2-1): KAGVTQTPRYLIKTRGQQVTLSCSPISGHRSVSWYQQTPGQGLQFLFEYFSETQRNKGNFPGRFSGRQFSNSRSEMNVSTLELGDSALYLCASSSAGTDYNEQFFGPGTRLTVL.

This clonotype was seen ten or more times. The gene calls are TRBV9 and TRBJ2-1; 7 bases are a match to TRBD1. The CDR3 covers 14 residues. CDR1 and CDR2 (germline): SGDLS, YYNGEE. V shed 0 bases and J 11 bases; nucleotides not matched to a gene: 8. As DNA, the CDR3 is TGTGCCAGCAGCGTAGTCGGGACACAGGGGAAGCAGTTCTTC. It yields the protein CASSVVGTQGKQFF.

This clonotype has a count of ten or more. The chain is built from TRBV9 and TRBJ2-2; D gene ambiguous. The CDR3 totals 14 residues. CDR1 and CDR2 from the germline V gene are SGDLS and YYNGEE. Between the trimmed V and J ends, which lost 0 bases and 1 base, there was a span of 4 bases. CDR3 region: CASSVDRNTGELFF. The CDR3 coding sequence is TGTGCCAGCAGCGTAGACCGGAACACCGGGGAGCTGTTTTTT.

This clonotype has a count of ten or more. The rearrangement uses TRBV29-1 and TRBJ1-2; D gene ambiguous. Trimming pared 0 bases from V and 8 bases from J, leaving 13 bases between. Looked up from germline, CDR1 is SQVTM and CDR2 is ANQGSEA. This CDR3 is 13 amino acids long. DNA of the CDR3: TGCAGCGTTGAAGACCCCGGTCGGGTGGGCTACACCTTC. Translated: CSVEDPGRVGYTF. Based on the CDR3 plus reference TRBV29-1 and TRBJ1-2, the full variable domain is SAVISQKPSRDICQRGTSLTIQCQVDSQVTMMFWYRQQPGQSLTLIATANQGSEATYESGFVIDKFPISRPNLTFSTLTVSNMSPEDSSIYLCSVEDPGRVGYTFGSGTRLTVV.

This clonotype was observed many times. The V and J genes are TRBV20-1 and TRBJ2-7, with TRBD2 identical over 9 bases. The CDR3 consists of 14 residues. Germline loops: CDR1 DFQATT, CDR2 SNEGSKA (reference sequence). The V and J ends lost 0 bases and 6 bases, in that order; junction bases with no gene match: 6. In DNA, the CDR3 is TGCAGTGCTAGAGAAAATAGCGGGAGATCCGAGCAGTACTTC. Protein: CSARENSGRSEQYF.

This clonotype appeared many times. The chain combines TRBV5-1 with TRBJ1-4; 10 nucleotides agree with TRBD1. The CDR3 contains 18 residues. V lost 0 bases, J lost 2 bases, and 7 bases stayed unmatched. Germline-derived CDR1 and CDR2 are SGHRS and YFSETQ. CDR3: CASSLALTGGRTNEKLFF. CDR3 DNA sequence: TGCGCCAGCAGCTTGGCCTTGACAGGGGGCCGTACTAATGAAAAACTGTTTTTT.

Comments on this clonotype: Possible read error: a much larger clone is one base away. The chain links TRBV30 to TRBJ2-3; TRBD2 might be the D (5 bases). The CDR3 contains 15 residues. Trimming cost V 4 bases and J 2 bases, with 16 bases left between them. From germline, CDR1 is GTSNPN and CDR2 SVGIG (reference sequence). CDR3 sequence: CAWNLEGSFTDTQYF. CDR3 coding DNA: TGTGCCTGGAACCTAGAGGGATCCTTCACAGATACGCAGTATTTT.

J is TRBJ2-7 and V is TRBV5-1; D ambiguous. V was pared by 0 bases and J by 2 bases, with 12 bases between. The CDR3 is made up of 15 amino acids. Germline V lookup: CDR1 SGHRS, CDR2 YFSETQ. CDR3 sequence (DNA): TGCGCCAGCAGCTTGGAGGTAGCTAACACCTACGAGCAGTACTTC. It codes for CASSLEVANTYEQYF.

This clonotype qualifies as medium-sized. CDR3 loop: CASSLNPTTNEKLFF. The CDR3 region has the DNA TGCGCCAGCAGCTTGAATCCCACAACTAATGAAAAACTGTTTTTT. The rearrangement uses TRBV5-1 and TRBJ1-4; D is unresolved. Trimming pared 1 base from V and 0 bases from J, leaving 7 bases between. The CDR3 is 15 residues long. Germline V CDR1 and CDR2: SGHRS, YFSETQ.

This rearrangement joins TRBV7-6 to TRBJ2-1, with D maybe TRBD1 (6 bases). V lost 4 bases and J 5 bases, leaving 15 bases between the germline ends. Germline CDR1 reads SGHVS; CDR2 reads FNYEAQ. The CDR3 runs 15 residues. This CDR3 is CASSSLRGSDNEQFF. The CDR3 nucleotides read TGTGCCAGCAGCTCCCTTAGGGGGTCAGACAATGAGCAGTTCTTC.